The present TCR beta chain was sequenced within a study of T cell changes during pregnancy in multiple sclerosis. Profiling relied on immunoSEQ multiplex PCR, and the TCRdb table lists in-frame clones only, not all of them. The table records around 75,000 clones, roughly 91% of them present only once. J was trimmed by 4 bases and V by 5 bases; bases with no gene match: 3. The CDR3 totals 14 residues. CDR1 is ENHRY, CDR2 SYGVKD, per germline. The chain recombines TRBV10-3 with TRBJ1-4; 8 nucleotides agree with TRBD1. The sequence came from a female donor in good health, enrolled as a control in a pregnancy study. This specimen consisted of CD4+ T cells from peripheral blood mononuclear cells, obtained in the third trimester of pregnancy. The CDR3 coding sequence is TGTGCCATCAGTCAGGGACAGGATAATGAAAAACTGTTTTTT. It translates to CAISQGQDNEKLFF.